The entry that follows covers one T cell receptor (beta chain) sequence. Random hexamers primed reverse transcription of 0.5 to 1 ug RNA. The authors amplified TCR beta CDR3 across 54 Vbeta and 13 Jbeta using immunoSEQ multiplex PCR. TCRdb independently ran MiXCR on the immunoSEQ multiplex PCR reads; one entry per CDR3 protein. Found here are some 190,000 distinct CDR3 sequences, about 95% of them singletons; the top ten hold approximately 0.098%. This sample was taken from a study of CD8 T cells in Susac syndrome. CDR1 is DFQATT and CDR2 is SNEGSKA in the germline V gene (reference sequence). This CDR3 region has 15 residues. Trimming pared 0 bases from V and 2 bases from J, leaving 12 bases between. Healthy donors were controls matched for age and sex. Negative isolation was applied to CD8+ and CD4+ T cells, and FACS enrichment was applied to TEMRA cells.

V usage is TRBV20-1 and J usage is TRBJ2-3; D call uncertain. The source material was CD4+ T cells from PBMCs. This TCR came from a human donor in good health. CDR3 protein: CSARDPEKATDTQYF. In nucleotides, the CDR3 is TGCAGTGCTAGAGATCCGGAGAAGGCCACAGATACGCAGTATTTT.